This paragraph covers one TCR beta chain sequence. Its antigen is currently not known. The record has no base qualities; no much larger clone is one base away. This sample is part of a study of blood T cell repertoires in COVID-19 (dated by TCRdb to the early 2020s). The study in broad terms: The collaborator samples originated in the United States, Italy and Spain and spanned the acute and convalescent phases of COVID-19. Subjects who had been exposed to COVID-19, were actively infected with it, or had recovered from it provided the deeply sampled blood TCRbeta repertoires that made up the dataset. The material from the prospective study consisted of cDNA or gDNA derived from T cells, B-cell-depleted T cells, or PBMCs. The repertoires were made available in a free public database intended to serve as a resource for research on the immune response to SARS-CoV-2. Samples were obtained from the ongoing ImmuneRACE study (first 160 participants) and from approximately 1,200 subjects provided by 6 global collaborators. Sample metadata almost always included a de-identified subject ID, COVID-19 status, age in years and sex. Where HLA class I and class II types were available, the types were taken from metadata supplied by the sample provider, not from assay-based typing. The full study reports these points: How much clinical and demographic metadata was included differed by source and by participant, and the metadata was provided uncurated.

CDR1 SGHRS and CDR2 YFSETQ are derived from the germline V gene. Measured from the cysteine to the phenylalanine, the CDR3 is 16 residues long. The read is trimmed to its CDR3 DNA, 48 bases read in frame from base 1. V loses 0 bases of germline sequence and J loses 3 bases, and the interval between the two ends is 12 bases. Each collaborating institution followed its own protocols to collect whole blood in K2EDTA tubes. For TCRbeta analysis, collaborator samples were shipped as frozen whole blood, as isolated PBMCs, or as DNA extracted from either sample type. TCRbeta CDR3 regions were amplified from genomic DNA using the immunoSEQ Assay, a bias-controlled multiplex PCR. The authors' analysis ran thus. The number of nucleated cells in each sample was estimated by amplification of reference gene primers within the assay. To quantify the absolute abundance of each unique TCRbeta CDR3 rearrangement, sequence reads were collapsed and filtered. For each sample, productive Simpson clonality was calculated as the square root of Simpson's diversity index over productive rearrangements. TCRdb obtained this table from immuneACCESS and retained in-frame rearrangements with V and J assigned. These tables miss some clones; where compared with another copy, unresolved V genes account for less than half of the shortfall, and the remainder is unexplained. The DNA gave D and trimming, while V, J and clone size come from that table. The sample records 100,000 or so clones, about nine tenths of which are singletons. Jointly, the top ten make up around 0.94% of the sample.

The rearrangement joined TRBV5-1 to TRBJ1-4, with the D segment identity uncertain. The clonotype was recovered from a man aged 55 to 70 with acute or convalescent COVID-19. Sequenced material: peripheral blood. This receptor has the CDR3 CASSLEPVRANEKLFF. The DNA reads as follows: TGCGCCAGCAGCTTGGAACCCGTCCGGGCTAATGAAAAACTGTTTTTT.